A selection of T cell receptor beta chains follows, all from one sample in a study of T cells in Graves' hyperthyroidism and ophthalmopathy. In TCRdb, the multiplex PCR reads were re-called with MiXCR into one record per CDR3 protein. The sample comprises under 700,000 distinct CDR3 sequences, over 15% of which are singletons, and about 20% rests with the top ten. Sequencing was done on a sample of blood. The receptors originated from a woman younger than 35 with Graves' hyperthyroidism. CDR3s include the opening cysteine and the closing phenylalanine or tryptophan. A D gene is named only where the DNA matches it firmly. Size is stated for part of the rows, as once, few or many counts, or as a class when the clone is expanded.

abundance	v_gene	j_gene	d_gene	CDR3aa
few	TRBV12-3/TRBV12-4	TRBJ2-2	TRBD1	CASKRTGVKNTGELFF
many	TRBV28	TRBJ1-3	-	CASSLFKGSSGNTIYF
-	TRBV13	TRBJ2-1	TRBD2	CASSLWGGDVNEQFF
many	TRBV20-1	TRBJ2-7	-	CSATPLGFGEQYF
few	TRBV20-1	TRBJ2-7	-	CSARTTEAYEQYF
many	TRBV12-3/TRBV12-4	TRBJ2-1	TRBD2	CASSLARGSGGASYNEQFF
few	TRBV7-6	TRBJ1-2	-	CASSLAFNYGYTF
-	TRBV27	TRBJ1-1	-	CASSSWTRPLNTEAFF
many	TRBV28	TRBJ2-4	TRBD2	CASSSRTRQNIQYF
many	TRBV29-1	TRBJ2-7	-	CSVEVRGEQYF
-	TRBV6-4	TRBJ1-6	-	CASSDQLYNSPLHF
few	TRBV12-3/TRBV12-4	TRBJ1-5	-	CASSLEAGRFQPQHF
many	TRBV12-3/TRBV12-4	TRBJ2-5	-	CASSLMGIGETQYF
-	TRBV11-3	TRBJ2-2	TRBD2	CASSPGLAGAGELFF
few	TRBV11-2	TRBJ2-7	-	CASSAPPYEQYF
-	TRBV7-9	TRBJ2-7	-	CVSSSPQGSPYEQYF
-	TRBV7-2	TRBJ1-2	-	CASSLAGPNYGYTF